The 8 T cell receptor beta chains below all came from one sample that was sequenced in a study of vaccination and CD4 T cells after COVID-19 (dated by TCRdb to the early 2020s). The library was produced with PCR. Sequencing instrument: Illumina iSeq 100. DNA from cultured CD4+ T cells underwent TCR sequencing with the Oncomine TCR Beta short-read assay at the Johns Hopkins FTIC core. TCRdb passed the public sequencing reads through fastp at Q25 and MiXCR, retaining productive beta sequences. Records with the same CDR3 protein are collapsed into one entry carrying the most frequent genes and DNA. For this sample the table gives 3,000 to 3,500 distinct CDR3 sequences, of which over 60% were detected only once. The top ten clonotypes cover approximately 30% of the sample. Their antigens remain unidentified. The label giving this sample's treatment or condition can be read as: roughly 10-day PBMC culture with coronavirus spike peptide pools or control peptides (ViraFEST assay).

The sample comprised CD4+ T cells from blood, cultured in vitro. These receptors originate from a human donor who had recovered from COVID-19.

The gene calls are TRBV5-1 and TRBJ1-6; D unclear. This CDR3 has 16 residues. The V gene lost 3 bases and the J gene lost 3 bases, with 13 bases spanning the gap. Germline V gene data show CDR1 as SGHRS and CDR2 as YFSETQ. The CDR3 nucleotides are TGCGCCAGCAGCTCGGTCCCGGGATTCTATAATTCACCCCTCCACTTT. This encodes CASSSVPGFYNSPLHF.

This chain links TRBV20-1 with TRBJ1-6; D is perhaps TRBD1 (6 bases). CDR1 DFQATT and CDR2 SNEGSKA come from the germline V gene (reference sequence). The CDR3 length is 17 residues. V lost 6 bases, J lost 0 bases, and 18 bases lay in between. The CDR3 region is CSAQRGFRDSYNSPLHF. CDR3 nucleotide sequence: TGCAGTGCACAAAGGGGGTTCCGCGACTCCTATAATTCACCCCTCCACTTT.

This clonotype has a handful of counts. The chain uses TRBV30 and TRBJ1-1; D gene uncertain. The CDR3 contains 14 residues. Germline-derived CDR1 and CDR2 are GTSNPN and SVGIG (reference sequence). V lost 0 bases to trimming and J lost 6 bases, with 14 bases between them. In nucleotides, the CDR3 is TGTGCCTGGAGTGTTCTAAGTGTAACCGCTGAAGCTTTCTTT. Protein: CAWSVLSVTAEAFF.

The rearrangement joins TRBV19 to TRBJ2-3, with 9 bases identical to TRBD2. The CDR3 is 15 amino acids. Germline V gives CDR1 LNHDA, CDR2 SQIVND (reference sequence). Trimming took 5 bases from V and 6 from J; bases not matched to a gene: 9. The CDR3, as DNA: TGTGCCAGTAGTCCCTGGGCGGGGGGGCTGGATACGCAGTATTTT. Its protein is CASSPWAGGLDTQYF.

This clonotype was observed a handful of times. This CDR3 is CKPPTLRTGELFF. In DNA form, the CDR3 reads TGTAAGCCCCCGACCTTGCGCACCGGGGAGCTGTTTTTT. The chain joins TRBV21-1 to TRBJ2-2; the table's D call, TRBD1, has no DNA check behind it. TRBV21-1 is termed a pseudogene. The CDR3 is 13 residues long.

The V and J genes are TRBV20-1 and TRBJ1-2, with 8 bases identical to TRBD1. V gave up 4 bases and J gave up 4 bases; unmatched junction bases: 8. The CDR3 has 14 amino acids. The germline CDR1 and CDR2 sequences are DFQATT and SNEGSKA (reference sequence). The CDR3 DNA sequence: TGCAGTGCTACCTCAGGGGGCGTCAGCTATGGCTACACCTTC. The encoded protein is CSATSGGVSYGYTF.

This clonotype was found a few times. This chain uses TRBV5-1 with TRBJ1-1; D gene unclear. This CDR3 has 16 amino acids. The germline CDR1 and CDR2 sequences are SGHRS and YFSETQ. Between the trimmed V and J ends, which lost 4 bases and 0 bases, there was a span of 16 bases. The CDR3 DNA follows: TGCGCCAGCAGCCTGCGGGGTTACAGCATGAACACTGAAGCTTTCTTT. It specifies CASSLRGYSMNTEAFF.

The chain employs TRBV20-1 and TRBJ2-7; 11 positions agree with TRBD1. The CDR3 is made up of 15 amino acids. Germline values: CDR1 DFQATT, CDR2 SNEGSKA (reference sequence). The junction had 12 bases not matched to a gene; V was cut back by 5 bases and J by 6 bases. In DNA, the CDR3 is TGCAGTGCTCGATACGCCGGGACAGGGGGACGCGAGCAGTACTTC. This codes for CSARYAGTGGREQYF.